This paragraph covers one T cell receptor (beta chain) sequence. Its cognate antigen is unknown. These data are taken from a study of T cells in Graves' hyperthyroidism and ophthalmopathy. Findings and caveats of the study: Blood also held most thyroid clonotypes expanded beyond 0.001.

Inclusion characteristics of ophthalmopathy patients comprised a Clinical Activity Score of at least 3, a NOSPECS grade of at least 4, and duration under 3 months. PBMCs came from roughly 10 ml fresh peripheral blood. Amplification of TCR beta CDR3 regions was performed using RNA transcripts as template. Using the HTBI primer set, a first-round RT-PCR was run on the TCR CDR3. MiXCR, applied by TCRdb to the multiplex PCR reads, yields one record per CDR3 protein. The data hold 640,000 or so distinct CDR3 sequences, with roughly 14% observed a single time. The CDR3 is made up of 13 amino acids. V lost 4 bases and J 8 bases, leaving 13 bases between the germline ends. Germline V lookup: CDR1 KGHDR, CDR2 SFDVKD.

The chain uses TRBV24-1 and TRBJ1-2; no reliable D call. Sequenced material: blood. The sequence was collected from a woman aged 40 to 50 with Graves' ophthalmopathy. In DNA, the CDR3 is TGTGCCACCAGTGAGGGTCCCATGCGGGGCTACACCTTC. Translation: CATSEGPMRGYTF.